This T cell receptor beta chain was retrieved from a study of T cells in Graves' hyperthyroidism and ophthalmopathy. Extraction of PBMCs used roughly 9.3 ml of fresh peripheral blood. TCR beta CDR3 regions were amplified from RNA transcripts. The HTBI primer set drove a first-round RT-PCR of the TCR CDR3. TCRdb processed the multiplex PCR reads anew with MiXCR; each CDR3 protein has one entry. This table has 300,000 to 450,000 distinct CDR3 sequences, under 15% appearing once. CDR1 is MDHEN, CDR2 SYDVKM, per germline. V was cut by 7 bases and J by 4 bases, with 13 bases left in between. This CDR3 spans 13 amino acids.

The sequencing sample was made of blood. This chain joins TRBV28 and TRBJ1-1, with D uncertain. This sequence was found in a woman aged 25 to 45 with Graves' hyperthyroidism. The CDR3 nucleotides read TGTGCCAGCACCACCCGGCATTTCACTGAAGCTTTCTTT. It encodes CASTTRHFTEAFF. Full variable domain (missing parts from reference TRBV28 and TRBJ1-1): DVKVTQSSRYLVKRTGEKVFLECVQDMDHENMFWYRQDPGLGLRLIYFSYDVKMKEKGDIPEGYSVSREKKERFSLILESASTNQTSMYLCASTTRHFTEAFFGQGTRLTVV.